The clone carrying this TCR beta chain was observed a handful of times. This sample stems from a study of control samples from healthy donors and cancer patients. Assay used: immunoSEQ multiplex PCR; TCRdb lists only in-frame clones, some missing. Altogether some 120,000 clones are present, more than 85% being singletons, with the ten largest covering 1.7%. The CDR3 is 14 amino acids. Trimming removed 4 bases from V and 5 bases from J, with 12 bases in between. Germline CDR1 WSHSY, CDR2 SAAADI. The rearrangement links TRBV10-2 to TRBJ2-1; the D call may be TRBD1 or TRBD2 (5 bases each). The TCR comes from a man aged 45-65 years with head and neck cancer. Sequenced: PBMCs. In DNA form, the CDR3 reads TGCGCCAGCAGTGTCACCGGGGCCAACAATGAGCAGTTCTTC. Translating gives CASSVTGANNEQFF.